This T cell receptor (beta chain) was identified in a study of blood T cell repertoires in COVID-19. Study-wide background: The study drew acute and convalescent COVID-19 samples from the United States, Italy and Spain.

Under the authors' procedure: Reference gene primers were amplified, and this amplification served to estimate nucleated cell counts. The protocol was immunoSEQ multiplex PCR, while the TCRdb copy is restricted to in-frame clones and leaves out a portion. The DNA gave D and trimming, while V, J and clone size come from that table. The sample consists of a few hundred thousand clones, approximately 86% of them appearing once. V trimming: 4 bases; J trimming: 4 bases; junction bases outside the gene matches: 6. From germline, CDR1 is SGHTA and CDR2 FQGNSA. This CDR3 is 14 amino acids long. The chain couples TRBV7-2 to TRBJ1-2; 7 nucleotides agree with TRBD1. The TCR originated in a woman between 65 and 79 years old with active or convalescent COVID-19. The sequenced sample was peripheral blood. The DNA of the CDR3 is TGTGCCAGCAGCTACCGACAGGGTTCCTATGGCTACACCTTC. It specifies CASSYRQGSYGYTF.